A single sample is the source of the 30 T cell receptor beta chains below, sequenced in a study of T cell responses to AZD1222 COVID-19 vaccine. Method: immunoSEQ multiplex PCR; TCRdb's copy keeps in-frame clones and lacks some. The sample shows about 120,000 clones, 91% of them seen only once. Source: peripheral blood, taken on day 0 of AZD1222 vaccination. These receptors originate from an adult in good health.

The V call is TRBV6-6, the J call TRBJ1-5; D call uncertain. With 5 bases removed from V and 7 bases from J, the gap between germline ends came to 9 bases. The CDR3 totals 12 residues. In germline, CDR1 is MNHNY, CDR2 SVGAGI (reference sequence). The CDR3 coding sequence is TGTGCCAGCAGTCAACGAAGCCAGCCCCAGCATTTT. This translates into CASSQRSQPQHF.

The V gene is TRBV30, the J gene TRBJ1-3, with D uncertain. The CDR3 spans 13 residues. V was shortened by 6 bases and J by 0 bases, with 9 bases between the two germline ends. CDR1 and CDR2 (germline): GTSNPN, SVGIG (reference sequence). Here the CDR3 reads CACFSFSGNTIYF. In nucleotides, the CDR3 is TGTGCCTGTTTCTCCTTCTCTGGAAACACCATATATTTT.

J is TRBJ1-2 and V is TRBV19; D remains ambiguous. This CDR3 is built from 12 residues. Germline V lookup: CDR1 LNHDA, CDR2 SQIVND (reference sequence). V shed 7 bases and J shed 8 bases, with 14 bases lying between them. DNA for the CDR3: TGTGCCAGTAATGACGGTACCCGAGGCTACACCTTC. It yields the protein CASNDGTRGYTF.

This chain links TRBV28 with TRBJ2-2; maybe TRBD2 (6 bases). V lost 7 bases, J lost 5 bases, and 17 bases lay in between. CDR1 and CDR2 from the germline V gene are MDHEN and SYDVKM. The CDR3 loop spans 15 amino acids. The CDR3, as DNA: TGTGCCAGCACCTTCTCCGGGGGTATGACCGGGGAGCTGTTTTTT. Translation gives CASTFSGGMTGELFF. Full variable domain (remainder filled in from reference TRBV28 and TRBJ2-2): DVKVTQSSRYLVKRTGEKVFLECVQDMDHENMFWYRQDPGLGLRLIYFSYDVKMKEKGDIPEGYSVSREKKERFSLILESASTNQTSMYLCASTFSGGMTGELFFGEGSRLTVL.

The V and J genes are TRBV29-1 and TRBJ1-1; 7 positions match TRBD1. The V segment lost 3 bases and the J segment 1 base; nucleotides outside the gene matches: 5. CDR1 and CDR2 (germline): SQVTM, ANQGSEA. The CDR3 consists of 14 residues. Written as DNA, the CDR3 is TGCAGCGTTGATGTGGGGACAGCGAACACTGAAGCTTTCTTT. Its protein product is CSVDVGTANTEAFF.

V and J are TRBV5-6 and TRBJ1-5, with a tentative D call TRBD1 (6 bases). CDR3 length: 15 residues. Germline V gene data show CDR1 as SGHDT and CDR2 as YYEEEE. Trimming left V 0 bases short and J 5 bases short, with 12 bases between. CDR3 protein: CASSLAGARDQPQHF. The CDR3 coding sequence is TGTGCCAGCAGCTTGGCAGGGGCCCGCGATCAGCCCCAGCATTTT.

V gene TRBV7-3 combines with J gene TRBJ1-1; no clear D. The CDR3 loop spans 13 amino acids. V lost 5 bases and J lost 7, with 14 bases in between. Germline assignment: CDR1 SGHTA and CDR2 FQGTGA. As DNA, the CDR3 is TGTGCCAGCAGCCGCGGGGTGTTGGGTGAAGCTTTCTTT. Protein product: CASSRGVLGEAFF. Using reference TRBV7-3 and TRBJ1-1 for the parts outside the CDR3, the full variable domain is GAGVSQTPSNKVTEKGKYVELRCDPISGHTALYWYRQSLGQGPEFLIYFQGTGAADDSGLPNDRFFAVRPEGSVSTLKIQRTERGDSAVYLCASSRGVLGEAFFGQGTRLTVV.

V is TRBV6-5 and J is TRBJ2-7; perhaps TRBD1 as D (6 bases). The CDR3 loop spans 15 amino acids. Trimming cost V 6 bases and J 2 bases, with 17 bases left between them. Germline CDR1 reads MNHEY; CDR2 reads SVGAGI. CDR3 in amino acids: CASRERWGLAYEQYF. As DNA, the CDR3 is TGTGCCAGCAGGGAGCGGTGGGGGCTAGCCTACGAGCAGTACTTC.

This chain uses TRBV9 with TRBJ1-4, with a weak D call TRBD1 (5 bases). The germline CDR1 and CDR2 sequences are SGDLS and YYNGEE. The CDR3 loop spans 15 amino acids. Trimming took off 7 bases at V and 5 bases at J, with 18 bases between the two ends. CDR3 coding DNA: TGTGCCAGCTCCGACGGGGGGTCTCGGAATGAAAAACTGTTTTTT. Encoded protein: CASSDGGSRNEKLFF.

The chain employs TRBV28 and TRBJ2-7; D possibly corresponds to TRBD1 (6 bases). CDR3 size: 13 residues. From germline, CDR1 is MDHEN and CDR2 SYDVKM. Trimming left V 7 bases short and J 2 bases short, with 12 bases between. The CDR3 loop is CASTRTATYEQYF. The CDR3 DNA reads as TGTGCCAGCACAAGGACAGCCACCTACGAGCAGTACTTC.

The rearrangement links TRBV27 to TRBJ2-3; TRBD2 agrees at 8 bases. After removal of 10 bases from V and 2 bases from J, the junction contained 23 bases not matched to a gene. CDR3 length: 19 amino acids. Germline assignment: CDR1 MNHEY and CDR2 SMNVEV (reference sequence). DNA of the CDR3: TGTGCCAACCTCCAAACACAGGGTTGGCTAGCGGGTATCACAGATACGCAGTATTTT. Its protein is CANLQTQGWLAGITDTQYF.

The chain joins TRBV6-6 to TRBJ1-4, with D possibly matching TRBD1 (6 bases). V dropped 8 bases and J dropped 7 bases, with 11 bases sitting between them. Germline values: CDR1 MNHNY, CDR2 SVGAGI (reference sequence). The CDR3 has 12 residues. The CDR3 reads CASLRGGEKLFF. In nucleotides, the CDR3 is TGTGCCAGCCTTAGAGGGGGTGAAAAACTGTTTTTT.

The rearrangement uses TRBV19 and TRBJ2-1; D gene ambiguous. The V end lost 2 bases, the J end lost 6 bases, and 14 bases lay between the germline ends. The CDR3 sequence is 15 residues long. The V gene's germline CDR1 is LNHDA and CDR2 SQIVND (reference sequence). In nucleotides, the CDR3 is TGTGCCAGTAGTATATTCTTCGTCGCCATCAATGAGCAGTTCTTC. Residues: CASSIFFVAINEQFF.

The chain joins TRBV2 to TRBJ1-1, with D possibly matching TRBD1 (5 bases). The CDR3 extends over 14 amino acids. Germline V gene data show CDR1 as SNHLY and CDR2 as FYNNEI. Trimming took 6 bases from V and 5 from J, leaving 16 bases between them. CDR3 sequence reads: CASRATFGGTEAFF. The CDR3 nucleotides are TGTGCCAGCAGAGCAACCTTTGGGGGTACTGAAGCTTTCTTT.

J is TRBJ1-4 and V is TRBV5-1; 9 bases match TRBD1. The trim removed 3 bases at V and 6 bases at J, leaving 3 bases unmatched. CDR3 length: 14 amino acids. Germline CDR1 reads SGHRS; CDR2 reads YFSETQ. DNA of the CDR3: TGCGCCAGCAGCTCACAGGGGGCTCATGAAAAACTGTTTTTT. It encodes CASSSQGAHEKLFF.

In nucleotides, the CDR3 is TGTGCCAGCAGCTTAGTAGTTCAGAGCTCTGGAAACACCATATATTTT. Amino acid sequence: CASSLVVQSSGNTIYF. The chain is built from TRBV7-8 and TRBJ1-3; no firm D call. The V gene lost 1 base and the J gene lost 0 bases, with 10 bases spanning the gap. The length of the CDR3 is 16 residues. CDR1 and CDR2 from the germline V gene are SGHVS and FQNEAQ. The full variable domain, completed using reference TRBV7-8 and TRBJ1-3, is GAGVSQSPRYKVAKRGQDVALRCDPISGHVSLFWYQQALGQGPEFLTYFQNEAQLDKSGLPSDRFFAERPEGSVSTLKIQRTQQEDSAVYLCASSLVVQSSGNTIYFGEGSWLTVV.

The chain links TRBV3-1 (or the pseudogene TRBV3-2) to TRBJ1-3; 9 nucleotides agree with TRBD1. The CDR3 consists of 16 residues. The trim removed 4 bases at V and 4 bases at J, leaving 8 bases unmatched. CDR1 and CDR2 (germline): LGHDT, YNNKEL (reference sequence). The CDR3 nucleotides are TGTGCCAGCAGCCCACGCGGACAGGGGACGGGAAACACCATATATTTT. This sequence encodes CASSPRGQGTGNTIYF.

The rearrangement uses TRBV19 and TRBJ1-1; 9 bases fit TRBD1. The CDR3 runs 14 residues. V was clipped by 6 bases and J by 2 bases; unmatched bases: 4. Germline CDR1 and CDR2: LNHDA and SQIVND (reference sequence). CDR3: CASSRGQGNTEAFF. The CDR3 coding sequence is TGTGCCAGTAGCAGGGGACAGGGAAACACTGAAGCTTTCTTT.

This chain links TRBV10-1 with TRBJ1-1; D gene unclear. From germline, CDR1 is WNHNN and CDR2 SYGVQD (reference sequence). The CDR3 is made up of 12 amino acids. The V and J ends lost 3 bases and 4 bases respectively, with 6 bases between them. The DNA of the CDR3 is TGCGCCAGCAGTGACGTGGGCACTGAAGCTTTCTTT. Translating gives CASSDVGTEAFF.

This chain joins TRBV29-1 and TRBJ1-1; no reliable D call. The CDR3 is made up of 11 amino acids. Trimming pared 4 bases from V and 5 bases from J, leaving 8 bases between. Per the germline V gene, CDR1 is SQVTM and CDR2 is ANQGSEA. DNA of the CDR3: TGCAGCGTTGCTTGGGATACTGAAGCTTTCTTT. Its translation: CSVAWDTEAFF.

V and J are TRBV19 and TRBJ2-7; 7 bases are shared with TRBD2. The germline CDR1 and CDR2 sequences are LNHDA and SQIVND (reference sequence). CDR3 length: 11 amino acids. V was pared by 11 bases and J by 4 bases, with 5 bases of the junction left unmatched. The CDR3 loop is CACGGRYEQYF. CDR3 nucleotides: TGTGCCTGCGGCGGGAGATACGAGCAGTACTTC. Full variable domain (missing parts from reference TRBV19 and TRBJ2-7): DGGITQSPKYLFRKEGQNVTLSCEQNLNHDAMYWYRQDPGQGLRLIYYSQIVNDFQKGDIAEGYSVSREKKESFPLTVTSAQKNPTAFYLCACGGRYEQYFGPGTRLTVT.

The chain couples TRBV10-2 to TRBJ2-7; TRBD1 matches at 7 bases. Per the germline V gene, CDR1 is WSHSY and CDR2 is SAAADI. J lost 3 bases, V lost 6 bases, and 8 bases had no gene match. The CDR3 consists of 14 residues. CDR3 sequence: CASRETGQFYEQYF. The DNA of the CDR3 is TGCGCCAGCAGGGAGACGGGACAGTTCTACGAGCAGTACTTC.

The chain has TRBV5-8 and TRBJ2-7; maybe TRBD2 (6 bases). The CDR3 totals 11 residues. The V end lost 10 bases, the J end lost 2 bases, and 10 bases lay between the germline ends. Germline V gene sequence: CDR1 SGHTS, CDR2 YDEGEE. CDR3 in DNA: TGTGCCGTGCGGGGTGCCTACGAGCAGTACTTC. Its translation is CAVRGAYEQYF.

This clone was seen once. V is TRBV6-5 and J is TRBJ1-6, with D unclear. CDR1 is MNHEY and CDR2 is SVGAGI in the germline V gene. The V end was cut by 6 bases, the J end by 7 bases, with 13 bases between. The CDR3 contains 14 residues. CDR3 amino acids: CASSPGRPNSPLHF. Here the CDR3 DNA reads TGTGCCAGCAGCCCCGGACGGCCGAATTCACCCCTCCACTTT.

The chain employs TRBV6-5 and TRBJ1-5, with 7 bases identical to TRBD1. Germline V gene data show CDR1 as MNHEY and CDR2 as SVGAGI. J lost 4 bases, V lost 8 bases, and 5 bases had no gene match. The CDR3 sequence is 13 residues long. The CDR3 region is CASSIRGNQPQHF. CDR3 nucleotides: TGTGCCAGCTCAATCAGGGGGAATCAGCCCCAGCATTTT.

This chain links TRBV7-3 with TRBJ2-1; TRBD1 aligns across 7 bases. From germline, CDR1 is SGHTA and CDR2 FQGTGA. With 10 bases clipped from V and 0 bases from J, the junction kept 3 bases outside the gene matches. CDR3 length: 13 residues. Here the CDR3 DNA reads TGTGCCATGGGGGACAGCTCCTACAATGAGCAGTTCTTC. Amino acids: CAMGDSSYNEQFF.

The chain combines TRBV7-8 with TRBJ1-4, with D perhaps TRBD1 (5 bases). There are 14 residues in the CDR3. CDR1 and CDR2 (germline): SGHVS, FQNEAQ. Trimming removed 1 base from V and 7 bases from J, with 10 bases in between. CDR3 region: CASSLVRGGEKLFF. The CDR3 nucleotides are TGTGCCAGCAGCTTAGTTCGGGGCGGTGAAAAACTGTTTTTT.

The gene calls are TRBV5-1 and TRBJ1-6, with a weak D call TRBD1 (5 bases). The CDR3 spans 16 residues. V was trimmed by 5 bases and J by 4 bases, leaving 16 bases between them. Germline-derived CDR1 and CDR2 are SGHRS and YFSETQ. In nucleotides, the CDR3 is TGCGCCAGCAGACAGCAGGGTGGCAATTATAATTCACCCCTCCACTTT. This translates into CASRQQGGNYNSPLHF.

This clone was picked up a small number of times. The genes are TRBV5-1 and TRBJ2-2; D remains ambiguous. This CDR3 has 12 residues. V was trimmed by 3 bases and J by 3 bases, leaving 3 bases between them. Germline CDR1 reads SGHRS; CDR2 reads YFSETQ. DNA of the CDR3: TGCGCCAGCAGCTGGGACACCGGGGAGCTGTTTTTT. Translating gives CASSWDTGELFF.

V usage is TRBV29-1 and J usage is TRBJ1-1; tentative D call: TRBD1 (5 bases). Germline V gene lookup returns CDR1 SQVTM and CDR2 ANQGSEA. The V end was cut by 7 bases, the J end by 2 bases, with 14 bases between. CDR3 length equals 13 residues. The DNA for the CDR3 is TGCAGCGGCAAACAGGCGATTAACACTGAAGCTTTCTTT. Protein product: CSGKQAINTEAFF. Full variable domain (rest looked up from reference TRBV29-1 and TRBJ1-1): SAVISQKPSRDICQRGTSLTIQCQVDSQVTMMFWYRQQPGQSLTLIATANQGSEATYESGFVIDKFPISRPNLTFSTLTVSNMSPEDSSIYLCSGKQAINTEAFFGQGTRLTVV.